This T cell receptor beta chain was recorded in a study of identifying expanded T cells in peripheral blood. V was pared by 2 bases and J by 8 bases, with 7 bases of the junction left unmatched. The CDR3 runs to 15 residues. Looked up from germline, CDR1 is SEHNR and CDR2 is FQNEAQ (reference sequence). General study results and limits: Across healthy donors, higher total template counts meant significantly greater approximately 2-week count variance. Technical replicates showed roughly 1.2 changed clones; approximately 2 weeks about 16.4; four weeks 19.

As concerns this clone: No antigen is known for it.

Assay used: immunoSEQ multiplex PCR; TCRdb lists only in-frame clones, some missing. The data hold over 100,000 clones, with roughly 88% observed a single time. J is TRBJ2-1 and V is TRBV7-9, with 9 bases aligning to TRBD2. This sequence was found in a person between 18 and 75 years old in good health. Material for sequencing was blood. CDR3 DNA sequence: TGTGCCAGCAGCTTAATAGCGGGAGAGGTATATGAGCAGTTCTTC. This encodes CASSLIAGEVYEQFF.